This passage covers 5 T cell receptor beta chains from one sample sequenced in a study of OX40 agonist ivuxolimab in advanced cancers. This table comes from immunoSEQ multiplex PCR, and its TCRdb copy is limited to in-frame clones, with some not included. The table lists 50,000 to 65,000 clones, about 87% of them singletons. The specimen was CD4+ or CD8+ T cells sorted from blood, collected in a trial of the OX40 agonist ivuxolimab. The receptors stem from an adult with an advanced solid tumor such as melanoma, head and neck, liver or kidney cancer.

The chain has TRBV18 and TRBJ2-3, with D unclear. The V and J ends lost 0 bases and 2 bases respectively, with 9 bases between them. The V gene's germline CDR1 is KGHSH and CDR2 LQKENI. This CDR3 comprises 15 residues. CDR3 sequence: CASSPPRMVTDTQYF. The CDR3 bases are TGTGCCAGCTCACCACCTCGGATGGTCACAGATACGCAGTATTTT.

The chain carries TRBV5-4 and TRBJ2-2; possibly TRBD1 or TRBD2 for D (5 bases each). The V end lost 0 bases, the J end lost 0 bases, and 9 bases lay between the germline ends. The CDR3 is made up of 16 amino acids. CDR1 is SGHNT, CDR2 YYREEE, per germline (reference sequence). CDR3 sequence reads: CASSLAGPTNTGELFF. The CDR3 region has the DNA TGTGCCAGCAGCTTGGCGGGACCCACGAACACCGGGGAGCTGTTTTTT.

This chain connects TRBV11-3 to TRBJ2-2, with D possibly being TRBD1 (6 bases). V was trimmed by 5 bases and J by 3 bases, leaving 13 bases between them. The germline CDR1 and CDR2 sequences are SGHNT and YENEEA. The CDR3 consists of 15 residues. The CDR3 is CASSDQGYDTGELFF. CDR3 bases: TGTGCCAGCAGCGACCAGGGGTACGACACCGGGGAGCTGTTTTTT.

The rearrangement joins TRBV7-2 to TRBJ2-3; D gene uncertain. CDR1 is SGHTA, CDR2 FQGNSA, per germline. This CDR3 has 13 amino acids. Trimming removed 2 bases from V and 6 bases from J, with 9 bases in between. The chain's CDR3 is CASSLSVGDTQYF. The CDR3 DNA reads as TGTGCCAGCAGCTTATCTGTAGGTGATACGCAGTATTTT.

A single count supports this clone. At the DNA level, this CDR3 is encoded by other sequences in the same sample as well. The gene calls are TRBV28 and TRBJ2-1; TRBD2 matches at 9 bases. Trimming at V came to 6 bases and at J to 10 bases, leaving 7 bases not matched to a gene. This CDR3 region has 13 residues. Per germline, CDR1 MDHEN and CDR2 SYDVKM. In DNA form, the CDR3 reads TGTGCCAGCAGCTTCCGAGCGGGAGGAGAGCAGTTCTTC. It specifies CASSFRAGGEQFF.